This T cell receptor (beta chain) was retrieved from a study of blood T cell repertoires in COVID-19. Background on the study: The cDNA or gDNA used as material had been derived from T cells, B-cell-depleted T cells, or PBMCs.

In the source study's methods: Reference gene primer amplification in the assay estimated nucleated cell counts. Using immunoSEQ multiplex PCR, the repertoire was profiled, and TCRdb retains in-frame clones only, with some absent. V and J calls and clone size come straight from that table; D and trimming were deduced from the DNA. The data contain fewer than 250,000 clones, roughly nine tenths of them singletons. The CDR3 contains 16 residues. CDR1 and CDR2 from the germline V gene are LGHNA and YNFKEQ. Trimming left V 0 bases short and J 6 bases short, with 15 bases between. The sample consisted of peripheral blood. The receptor was isolated from an older woman with acute or convalescent COVID-19. The chain has TRBV4-2 and TRBJ2-4, with a possible D match to TRBD2 (8 bases). CDR3 loop: CASSQDREGARNIQYF. CDR3 sequence (DNA): TGTGCCAGCAGCCAAGATCGGGAGGGGGCTAGAAACATTCAGTACTTC.